This T cell receptor (beta chain) is from a study of T cell repertoires in cytomegalovirus infection. Study at large: Use of recently identified HLA-C-restricted and well-studied HLA-B-restricted CMV epitopes was part of the study. From public TCR beta signatures came an indication of both CMV infection and matching HLA type.

In this sample, this clonotype turned up a few times. Its specificity is not known. TCRdb reprocessed the reads via MiXCR and lists one record per CDR3 protein. In the table there are about a million distinct CDR3 sequences, roughly 31% of which are singletons. Sequencing used cultured CD8+ T cells from PBMCs, obtained from culture after CMV antigen stimulation. This sequence originates from a human donor in good health (CMV status not recorded). Some clones in this sample may be carry-over from other donors' samples.

The CDR3 region has the DNA TGCGCCAGCAGCCAAGATAAGGGGGCCGGAGATACGCAGTATTTT. Residues: CASSQDKGAGDTQYF. The chain is built from TRBV4-1 and TRBJ2-3; 7 bases map to TRBD1. Per the germline V gene, CDR1 is MGHRA and CDR2 is YSYEKL. CDR3 length equals 15 residues. V shed 0 bases and J 5 bases; nucleotides not matched to a gene: 5.